This passage covers 8 T cell receptor beta chains from one sample sequenced in a study of T-cell reconstitution after alpha-beta-depleted transplantation in children. As it was prepared, the TCRbeta library received unique molecular identifiers. A single record per CDR3 protein comes from TCRdb applying MiXCR to the PCR reads. The table has a few hundred thousand distinct CDR3 sequences, around two fifths seen once. Specimen: PBMCs, collected before TCRalphabeta/CD19-depleted stem cell transplant. Receptor source: a girl aged 2 to 10 with aplastic anemia, due to receive a stem cell transplant.

The rearrangement joins TRBV7-6 to TRBJ2-2; D is possibly TRBD1 (7 bases). Germline loops: CDR1 SGHVS, CDR2 FNYEAQ. The length of the CDR3 is 16 residues. Trimming pared 2 bases from V and 3 bases from J, leaving 13 bases between. Written as DNA, the CDR3 is TGTGCCAGCAGCTTACGGGGGACAGTTGACACCGGGGAGCTGTTTTTT. Translating gives CASSLRGTVDTGELFF. The full variable domain, in which reference TRBV7-6 and TRBJ2-2 provide the parts outside the CDR3, is GAGVSQSPRYKVTKRGQDVALRCDPISGHVSLYWYRQALGQGPEFLTYFNYEAQQDKSGLPNDRFSAERPEGSISTLTIQRTEQRDSAMYRCASSLRGTVDTGELFFGEGSRLTVL.

In regard to this clonotype: It may be a read error: a sequence one base away is much more abundant. Given the absence of the conserved phenylalanine or tryptophan at the CDR3 end, a read error is likely. The rearrangement links TRBV20-1 to TRBJ2-1; no definite D call. The CDR3 consists of 13 residues. From germline, CDR1 is DFQATT and CDR2 SNEGSKA (reference sequence). V was cut by 4 bases and J by 0 bases, with 7 bases left in between. CDR3 sequence: CSANPSSYNEQFL. DNA of the CDR3: TGCAGTGCTAATCCTAGCTCCTACAATGAGCAGTTCCTC.

The rearrangement joins TRBV5-1 to TRBJ2-1; 10 bases match TRBD1. CDR3 length: 16 residues. The ends lost 0 bases at V and 5 bases at J; junction bases unmatched: 5. CDR1 and CDR2 (germline): SGHRS, YFSETQ. This CDR3 reads CASSLGRDRGHNEQFF. The CDR3 DNA follows: TGCGCCAGCAGCTTGGGCAGGGACAGGGGTCACAATGAGCAGTTCTTC.

The V and J genes are TRBV20-1 and TRBJ2-7; D perhaps matches TRBD1 (5 bases). The CDR3 is made up of 13 amino acids. Trimming took 5 bases from V and 3 from J, leaving 14 bases between them. From germline, CDR1 is DFQATT and CDR2 SNEGSKA (reference sequence). Written as DNA, the CDR3 is TGCAGTGCTCGGGCCATACAGGTCTACGAGCAGTACTTC. Translating it yields CSARAIQVYEQYF.

This clonotype was picked up a small number of times. This sequence joins TRBV6-6 and TRBJ1-1; D is unclear. The CDR3 covers 12 residues. The germline V gene encodes CDR1 MNHNY and CDR2 SVGAGI (reference sequence). The V and J ends lost 1 base and 6 bases respectively, with 6 bases between them. CDR3: CASSYWEAEAFF. Here the CDR3 DNA reads TGTGCCAGCAGTTACTGGGAAGCTGAAGCTTTCTTT.

The V gene is TRBV6-5, the J gene TRBJ2-7, with D hard to call. V lost 1 base, J lost 2 bases, and 9 bases lay in between. The CDR3 loop spans 14 amino acids. CDR1 is MNHEY and CDR2 is SVGAGI in the germline V gene. This CDR3 is CASSYLPGPYEQYF. CDR3 coding DNA: TGTGCCAGCAGTTACTTACCCGGGCCCTACGAGCAGTACTTC.

This clonotype was seen many times. The chain employs TRBV30 and TRBJ2-3, with a weak D call TRBD2 (5 bases). The CDR3 is 12 amino acids. Germline V gives CDR1 GTSNPN, CDR2 SVGIG (reference sequence). Trimming shortened V by 7 bases and J by 2 bases, and 10 bases separated the two germline ends. Written as DNA, the CDR3 is TGTGCCTTCAGACTAAACACAGATACGCAGTATTTT. It yields the protein CAFRLNTDTQYF.

The chain uses TRBV11-2 and TRBJ2-7; 15 nucleotides match TRBD2. Per germline, CDR1 SGHAT and CDR2 FQNNGV. The V segment lost 1 base and the J segment 0 bases; nucleotides outside the gene matches: 7. CDR3 length: 19 residues. As DNA, the CDR3 is TGTGCCAGCAGCTTAGTAGGGACTAGCGGGAGGATCTTCTCCTACGAGCAGTACTTC. Protein sequence: CASSLVGTSGRIFSYEQYF.